Listed below are T cell receptor beta chains from one sample, sequenced in a study of blood T cell repertoires in COVID-19. The method was immunoSEQ multiplex PCR; TCRdb's version includes in-frame clones alone and lacks a portion of them. Found here are about 180,000 clones, roughly 82% of them singletons; the top ten hold roughly 9.1%. Sequenced: peripheral blood. These TCRs come from a woman in her seventies with acute or convalescent COVID-19. Both conserved end residues are part of each CDR3. Size tells how often a clone was seen (once, few, many) or the class of an expanded clone, and some rows leave it out.

cdr3_aa v_call clone_size
CASSFAGGVTEAFF TRBV5-1 NA
CASSPGQGGKNIQYF TRBV18 NA
CASSSKWDRAYNEQFF TRBV28 NA
CASSLGQGYGYTF TRBV27 NA
CASSPDVRAYEQYF TRBV9 NA
CASSLAGQARETQYF TRBV7-2 NA
CASSLSLDSEEKLFF TRBV28 NA
CAGDRALNNEQFF TRBV30 NA
CASSLVGPGTEAFF TRBV7-2 NA
CASSSHPQDFGTQYF TRBV11-2 NA
CATSDSGLAGGAEQYF TRBV24-1 NA
CASSSGGNTEAFF TRBV28 NA
CASTPGQGVYEQYF TRBV19 NA
CSVEGTVVSTQYF TRBV29-1 NA
CASSLGGLFYEQYF TRBV7-2 NA
CASSLASGIPYEQYF TRBV7-8 NA
CASSTLAGGYTF TRBV6-5 NA
CAWGVQGPYEQYF TRBV30 NA
CAWSGDSASSGANVLTF TRBV30 NA
CAWKGVIGELFF TRBV30 NA
CATSRQLEPQHF TRBV15 NA
CASSPGQGNTIYF TRBV6-5 once
CASSQTSGGASGELFF TRBV5-1 NA
CASSPDRNFGGYTF TRBV3-1/TRBV3-2 NA
CASSQESGSYNEQFF TRBV4-3 NA
CASSDIYEQYF TRBV6-2/TRBV6-3 NA
CASSVYGSGAYEQYF TRBV9 NA
CASSLGRPGDYGYTF TRBV5-1 NA
CASSESFFEGLIGGYTF TRBV10-2 NA
CASSQLTPRGRVMNTEAFF TRBV27 NA
CASSATGPNYGYTF TRBV28 NA
CASSLGGPDGYTF TRBV7-3 NA
CASSPDSLGISPLHF TRBV6-5 NA
CASSYSLWAKDEKLFF TRBV6-5 NA
CAWRFRGLYGYTF TRBV30 NA
CASSSRDSLHF TRBV12-3/TRBV12-4 NA
CATSSRTSGGANGPHPQYF TRBV15 NA